Each of the 6 T cell receptor beta chains below was sequenced from the same sample in a study of OX40 agonist ivuxolimab in advanced cancers. Produced via immunoSEQ multiplex PCR; TCRdb's table is partial and in-frame only. The sample lists over 55,000 clones, approximately 90% occurring once. Sequences were derived from CD4+ or CD8+ T cells sorted from blood, sampled in a trial of the OX40 agonist ivuxolimab. The origin of the receptors is an adult with an advanced solid tumor such as melanoma, head and neck, liver or kidney cancer.

The genes are TRBV7-2 and TRBJ1-3; D ambiguous. V lost 5 bases to trimming and J lost 3 bases, with 11 bases between them. The CDR3 sequence is 14 residues long. From germline, CDR1 is SGHTA and CDR2 FQGNSA. The CDR3 coding sequence is TGTGCCAGCAGCCGAGGCCTTTATGGAAACACCATATATTTT. This gives the protein CASSRGLYGNTIYF. Full variable domain (missing parts from reference TRBV7-2 and TRBJ1-3): GAGVSQSPSNKVTEKGKDVELRCDPISGHTALYWYRQSLGQGLEFLIYFQGNSAPDKSGLPSDRFSAERTGGSVSTLTIQRTQQEDSAVYLCASSRGLYGNTIYFGEGSWLTVV.

The genes are TRBV5-1 and TRBJ2-3, with D unresolved. Germline-derived CDR1 and CDR2 are SGHRS and YFSETQ. The germline V and J ends were trimmed by 0 bases and 0 bases, with 11 bases remaining between them. This CDR3 has 16 amino acids. The CDR3 region has the DNA TGCGCCAGCAGCTTGGGTGGGCCAGTCAGCACAGATACGCAGTATTTT. Its protein is CASSLGGPVSTDTQYF.

The chain is built from TRBV18 and TRBJ2-7; a weak D match, TRBD1 (5 bases). The CDR3 runs 14 residues. CDR1 and CDR2 from the germline V gene are KGHSH and LQKENI. V dropped 3 bases and J dropped 3 bases, with 12 bases sitting between them. The CDR3 protein is CASSPDAGYYEQYF. The CDR3 DNA reads TGTGCCAGCTCACCCGACGCAGGGTACTACGAGCAGTACTTC.

This chain joins TRBV30 and TRBJ1-5; TRBD1 agrees at 7 bases. V lost 1 base to trimming and J lost 6 bases; unmatched junction nucleotides: 9. The length of the CDR3 is 15 residues. CDR1 is GTSNPN and CDR2 is SVGIG in the germline V gene (reference sequence). CDR3 sequence: CAWSGRTGYRQPQHF. CDR3 nucleotides: TGTGCCTGGAGTGGACGGACAGGTTATCGTCAGCCCCAGCATTTT.

V usage is TRBV19 and J usage is TRBJ1-3; a possible D gene is TRBD1 (5 bases). V was clipped by 4 bases and J by 0 bases, with 13 bases between them. Germline V lookup: CDR1 LNHDA, CDR2 SQIVND (reference sequence). The CDR3 has 16 residues. CDR3 DNA sequence: TGTGCCAGTAGTAATAGGGGACGGAGCTCTGGAAACACCATATATTTT. Its protein product is CASSNRGRSSGNTIYF.

The chain recombines TRBV2 with TRBJ2-3; 11 bases agree with TRBD2. J lost 4 bases, V lost 6 bases, and 6 bases had no gene match. The CDR3 sequence is 15 residues long. Germline V gene lookup returns CDR1 SNHLY and CDR2 FYNNEI. CDR3 protein: CASRPGTSGSDTQYF. CDR3 DNA: TGTGCCAGCAGGCCCGGGACTAGCGGATCAGATACGCAGTATTTT.